This T cell receptor (beta chain) came from a study of T cell clones after liver transplantation. The CDR3 contains 13 residues. With 4 bases removed from V and 0 bases from J, the gap between germline ends came to 7 bases. Germline CDR1 is SGHDT and CDR2 is YYEEEE. The repertoire was sequenced with immunoSEQ multiplex PCR; TCRdb's copy has only in-frame clones and lacks some. The data show fewer than 65,000 clones, about 70% seen once. This sample comprised CD4+ T cells from blood, obtained at the 22-month timepoint. J is TRBJ1-1 and V is TRBV5-6, with no clear D. This clonotype was obtained from a human patient who received a liver transplant. Some T cells may be supplied by the graft donor. This CDR3 is CASSPGLNTEAFF. CDR3 in DNA: TGTGCCAGCAGCCCCGGGCTGAACACTGAAGCTTTCTTT.